The sequence of this TCR beta chain was determined in a study of metastatic and nonmetastatic thyroid tumors (TCRdb year 2020). A note on the overall study: Repertoires from peripheral blood and from tumor or nodule tissue samples of malignant and benign thyroid patients were compared. The research as a whole found: TCR beta diversity was reported as significantly higher in malignant tumors than in benign nodules, in both blood and tumor samples.

The library came from PCR. Sequencing was carried out with an Illumina HiSeq 4000. High-throughput sequencing was used to profile the TCR beta-chain CDR3 region of every patient. The published analysis was carried out like this. Drawing on CDR3 differences between clinicopathological groups, the researchers built a classifier meant to tell apart patients with distant-metastatic papillary thyroid cancer. The Shannon index was used to measure repertoire diversity, and the Morisita-Horn index was used to measure how similar tumor and blood repertoires were. The public reads were run again by TCRdb, first through fastp at Q25 and then through MiXCR, and only productive beta chains were kept. The V and J calls reflect TCRdb's pipeline rather than the authors' work. This sample gives fewer than 40,000 clones in total; around 23% of them show up just once. In total, the top ten clones hold 3% of the sample.

No patient had received any treatment before thyroid surgery. Using T-cell receptor beta sequencing, the researchers looked back retrospectively at clinical samples from patients, gathered between the early 2010s and the late 2010s. This clone was counted many times. This clone's antigen is unknown. Nothing much larger sits one base from this clone, and base qualities are not available. The CDR3 covers 13 residues, taking in both the cysteine and the phenylalanine. The CDR3 DNA has 39 bases and is translated from base 1. The germline V gene yields MNHNS for CDR1 and SASEGT for CDR2. The junction carries 10 bases between V and J, which are trimmed by 4 bases and 6 bases respectively.

The chain is made from TRBV6-1 and TRBJ2-4; the D region possibly corresponds to TRBD2 (6 bases align). Sequencing used tumor tissue. The origin of this receptor is a male donor with papillary thyroid cancer or a benign thyroid nodule (not recorded which). Some clones in this sample may be carry-over from other donors' samples. The DNA reads TGTGCCAGCAGTGCCGGGAGAGGAAACATTCAGTACTTC. Its amino acids are CASSAGRGNIQYF.